This T cell receptor beta chain is drawn from a study of CD8 T cell repertoires and HIV-1 epitope variants. A note on this clone: The antigen is unknown.

Regarding the study as a whole: Eight or nine TCR beta clonotypes were antigen-specific, six apparently recognizing autologous or escape variants.

The table came from immunoSEQ multiplex PCR; TCRdb's copy has only in-frame clones and leaves some out. The repertoire consists of about 4,900 clones, with roughly three fifths occurring once and the leading ten covering more than 35%. This TCR came from a male donor with HIV. Sequences were obtained from cultured CD8+ T cells derived from PBMCs.

The CDR3 sequence: CASGAWSGQGNEQFF. CDR3 nucleotide sequence: TGTGCTAGTGGTGCCTGGTCGGGACAGGGAAATGAGCAGTTCTTC. The chain joins TRBV12-5 to TRBJ2-1, with 9 positions matching TRBD1. The CDR3 has 15 residues. The V gene's germline CDR1 is LGHNT and CDR2 FRNRAP. J gave up 7 bases and V 5 bases, and 9 bases lay outside the gene matches.